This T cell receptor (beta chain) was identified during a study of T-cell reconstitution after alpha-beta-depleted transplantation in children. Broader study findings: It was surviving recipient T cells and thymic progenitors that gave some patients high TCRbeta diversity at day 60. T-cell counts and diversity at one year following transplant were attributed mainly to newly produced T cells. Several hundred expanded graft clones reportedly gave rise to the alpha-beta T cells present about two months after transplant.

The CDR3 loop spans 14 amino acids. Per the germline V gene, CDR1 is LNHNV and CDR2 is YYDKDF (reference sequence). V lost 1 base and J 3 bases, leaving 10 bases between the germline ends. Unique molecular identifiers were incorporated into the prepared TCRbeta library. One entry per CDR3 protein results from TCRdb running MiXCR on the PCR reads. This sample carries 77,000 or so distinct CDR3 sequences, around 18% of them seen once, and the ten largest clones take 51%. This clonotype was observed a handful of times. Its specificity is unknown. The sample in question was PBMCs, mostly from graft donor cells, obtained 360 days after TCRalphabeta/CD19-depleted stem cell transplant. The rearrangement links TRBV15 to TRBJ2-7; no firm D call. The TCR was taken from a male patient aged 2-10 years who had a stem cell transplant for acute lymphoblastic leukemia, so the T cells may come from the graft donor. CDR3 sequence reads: CATSRGEGRYEQYF. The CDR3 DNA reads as TGTGCCACCAGCAGAGGTGAAGGCCGCTACGAGCAGTACTTC.